This note documents a single T cell receptor beta chain sequence. No antigen is known for it. Trimming pared 6 bases from V and 4 bases from J, leaving 19 bases between. This CDR3 is built from 15 residues. The germline CDR1 and CDR2 sequences are SGHVS and FNYEAQ. This specimen belongs to a study of cytotoxic CD8 clonotypes in ibrutinib-treated CLL. Findings of the study overall: Stable or contracted on treatment, public clonotypes were also uncommon.

Repertoires were generated with immunoSEQ multiplex PCR, while TCRdb's copy carries only in-frame clones and drops some. The data contain hundreds of thousands of clones, more than 65% of them singletons. The material was PBMCs, obtained before ibrutinib treatment. This clonotype originated in a human donor with chronic lymphocytic leukemia. This chain connects TRBV7-6 to TRBJ2-7; possibly TRBD2 for D (6 bases). The CDR3 region has the DNA TGTGCCAGCAGGCTAGGGTCCGGGAGAAGGTACGAGCAGTACTTC. This sequence encodes CASRLGSGRRYEQYF.